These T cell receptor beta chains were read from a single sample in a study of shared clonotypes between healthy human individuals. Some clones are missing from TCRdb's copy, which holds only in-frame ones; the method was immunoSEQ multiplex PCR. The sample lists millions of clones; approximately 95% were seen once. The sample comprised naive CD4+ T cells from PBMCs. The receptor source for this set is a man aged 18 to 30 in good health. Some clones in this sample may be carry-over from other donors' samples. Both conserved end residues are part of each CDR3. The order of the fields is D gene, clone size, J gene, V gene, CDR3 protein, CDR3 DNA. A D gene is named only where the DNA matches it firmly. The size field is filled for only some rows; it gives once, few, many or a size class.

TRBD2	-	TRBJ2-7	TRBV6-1	CASSPRTSGTYF	TGTGCCAGCAGTCCCCGGACTAGCGGGACGTACTTC
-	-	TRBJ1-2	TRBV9	CASSDGAKNYGYTF	TGTGCCAGCAGCGATGGGGCAAAGAACTATGGCTACACCTTC
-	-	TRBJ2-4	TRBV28	CASSLAGLAKNIQYF	TGTGCCAGCAGTTTGGCCGGATTAGCCAAAAACATTCAGTACTTC
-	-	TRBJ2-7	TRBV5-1	CASSLVLGNEQYF	TGCGCCAGCAGCTTGGTTTTGGGCAACGAGCAGTACTTC
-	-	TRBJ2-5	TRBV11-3	CASSLGQGREETQYF	TGTGCCAGCAGCTTAGGACAGGGCCGGGAGGAGACCCAGTACTTC
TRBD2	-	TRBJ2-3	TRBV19	CASSIGLAGTDTQYF	TGTGCCAGTAGTATCGGACTAGCGGGAACAGATACGCAGTATTTT
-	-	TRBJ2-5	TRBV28	CASNGLPQETQYF	TGTGCCAGCAACGGGCTACCGCAAGAGACCCAGTACTTC
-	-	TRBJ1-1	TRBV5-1	CASSLEGAGDTEAFF	TGCGCCAGCAGCTTGGAAGGGGCCGGGGACACTGAAGCTTTCTTT
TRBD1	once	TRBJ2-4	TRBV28	CASQDRGRAKNIQYF	TGTGCCAGCCAGGACAGGGGGAGAGCCAAAAACATTCAGTACTTC
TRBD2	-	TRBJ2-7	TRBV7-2	CASSLARERLDEQYF	TGTGCCAGCAGCTTAGCGCGGGAGAGACTCGACGAGCAGTACTTC
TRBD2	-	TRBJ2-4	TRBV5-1	CASSLDGRDRAGSGLAKNIQYF	TGCGCCAGCAGCTTGGACGGTAGGGACAGAGCAGGCTCGGGACTAGCGAAAAACATTCAGTACTTC
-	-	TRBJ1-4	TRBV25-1	CASRGQINEKLFF	TGTGCCAGCAGAGGACAGATTAATGAAAAACTGTTTTTT
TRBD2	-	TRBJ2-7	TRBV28	CASSSGAYEQYF	TGTGCCAGCAGTAGCGGGGCCTACGAGCAGTACTTC
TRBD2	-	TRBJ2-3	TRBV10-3	CAVSGREGADTQYF	TGTGCCGTAAGCGGGAGGGAGGGGGCAGATACGCAGTATTTT
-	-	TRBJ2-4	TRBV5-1	CASSLEYNMDIQYF	TGCGCCAGCAGCTTGGAGTATAACATGGACATTCAGTACTTC
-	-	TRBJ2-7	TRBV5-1	CASSRGGLGEQYF	TGCGCCAGCAGCCGCGGAGGGCTCGGCGAGCAGTACTTC
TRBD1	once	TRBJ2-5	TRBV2	CAGTGTGIRGTQYF	TGTGCCGGGACCGGGACAGGGATAAGGGGGACCCAGTACTTC
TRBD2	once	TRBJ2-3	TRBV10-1	CASSRSGGLAQRTQYF	TGCGCCAGCAGTCGTAGCGGGGGGCTGGCCCAGCGTACGCAGTATTTT
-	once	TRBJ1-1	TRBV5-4	CASSSTGVGYTEAFF	TGTGCCAGCAGCTCCACCGGGGTCGGTTACACTGAAGCTTTCTTT
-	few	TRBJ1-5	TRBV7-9	CASSPLGQGGQPQHF	TGTGCCAGCAGCCCCCTTGGGCAGGGTGGTCAGCCCCAGCATTTT
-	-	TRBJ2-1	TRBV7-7	CASSLDRGPYNEQFF	TGTGCCAGCAGCTTAGATCGTGGCCCCTACAATGAGCAGTTCTTC
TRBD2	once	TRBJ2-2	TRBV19	CASSIGAGSNTGELFF	TGTGCCAGTAGTATAGGAGCGGGATCGAACACCGGGGAGCTGTTTTTT
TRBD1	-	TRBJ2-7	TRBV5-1	CASSFSTGGAAPAHYEQYF	TGCGCCAGCAGCTTCTCGACAGGGGGCGCGGCTCCTGCCCACTACGAGCAGTACTTC
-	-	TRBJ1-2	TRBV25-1	CASSEDRRSGYTF	TGTGCCAGCAGTGAAGACCGGCGGTCGGGCTACACCTTC
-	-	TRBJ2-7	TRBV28	CASSSGLTYEQYF	TGTGCCAGCAGTTCGGGTTTGACCTACGAGCAGTACTTC
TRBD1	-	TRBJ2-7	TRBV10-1	CASSGTGLDEQYF	TGCGCCAGCAGTGGGACAGGGCTCGACGAGCAGTACTTC
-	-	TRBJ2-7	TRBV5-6	CASSSFGRYSYEQYF	TGTGCCAGCAGCTCTTTCGGCAGGTACTCCTACGAGCAGTACTTC
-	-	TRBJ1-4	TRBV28	CASTAPGFWEKLFF	TGTGCCAGCACCGCACCGGGGTTCTGGGAAAAACTGTTTTTT
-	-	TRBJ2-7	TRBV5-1	CASSLQLTYEQYF	TGCGCCAGCAGCCTTCAGCTAACCTACGAGCAGTACTTC
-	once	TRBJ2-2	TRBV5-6	CASSLAAFPGELFF	TGTGCCAGCAGCTTGGCTGCTTTTCCCGGGGAGCTGTTTTTT
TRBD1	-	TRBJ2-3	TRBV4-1	CASSQRQGADTQYF	TGCGCCAGCAGCCAGAGACAGGGCGCAGATACGCAGTATTTT
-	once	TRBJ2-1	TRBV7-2	CASSSPGAGGNEQFF	TGTGCCAGCAGCTCCCCCGGGGCCGGTGGCAATGAGCAGTTCTTC
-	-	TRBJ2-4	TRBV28	CASSRPAGAKNIQYF	TGTGCCAGCAGCCGGCCTGCGGGGGCCAAAAACATTCAGTACTTC
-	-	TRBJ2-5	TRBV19	CASSTTGTETQYF	TGTGCCAGTAGTACCACAGGGACGGAGACCCAGTACTTC
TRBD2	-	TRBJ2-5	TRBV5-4	CASSLDTGGLVETQYF	TGTGCCAGCAGCTTGGATACGGGAGGGCTGGTTGAGACCCAGTACTTC
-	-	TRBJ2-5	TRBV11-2	CASSLDPTETQYF	TGTGCCAGCAGCTTAGATCCCACAGAGACCCAGTACTTC
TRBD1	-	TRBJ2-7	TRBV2	CASRMDRGESEQYF	TGTGCCAGCAGGATGGACAGGGGGGAGAGCGAGCAGTACTTC
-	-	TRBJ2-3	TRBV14	CASSPRGVRDTQYF	TGTGCCAGCAGCCCCAGAGGGGTTCGAGATACGCAGTATTTT
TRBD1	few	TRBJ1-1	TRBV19	CASSSNRGGTEAFF	TGTGCCAGTAGTTCAAACAGGGGGGGAACTGAAGCTTTCTTT
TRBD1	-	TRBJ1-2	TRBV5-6	CASSLTGDYGYTF	TGTGCCAGCAGCTTAACAGGGGACTATGGCTACACCTTC
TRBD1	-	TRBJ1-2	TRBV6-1	CASTIGSDRAYGYTF	TGTGCCAGCACGATCGGGTCGGACAGGGCATATGGCTACACCTTC
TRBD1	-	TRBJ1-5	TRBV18	CASSYVPRQGRGGDSNQPQHF	TGTGCCAGCTCATACGTCCCTAGACAGGGTAGAGGTGGGGATAGCAATCAGCCCCAGCATTTT
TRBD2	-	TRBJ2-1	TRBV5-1	CASSRWGTSGSSGEQFF	TGCGCCAGCAGCCGCTGGGGGACTAGCGGGAGTTCCGGTGAGCAGTTCTTC
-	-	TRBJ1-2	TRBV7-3	CASSPGRGYGYTF	TGTGCCAGCAGCCCCGGACGGGGCTATGGCTACACCTTC
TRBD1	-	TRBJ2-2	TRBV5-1	CASSSSRTGTYTGELFF	TGCGCCAGCAGCTCCTCAAGGACAGGGACTTACACCGGGGAGCTGTTTTTT
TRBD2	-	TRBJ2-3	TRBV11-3	CASSLAGRTDTQYF	TGTGCCAGCAGTTTAGCGGGACGCACAGATACGCAGTATTTT
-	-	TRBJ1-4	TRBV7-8	CASSFNYWEHNEKLFF	TGTGCCAGCAGCTTTAATTACTGGGAACATAATGAAAAACTGTTTTTT